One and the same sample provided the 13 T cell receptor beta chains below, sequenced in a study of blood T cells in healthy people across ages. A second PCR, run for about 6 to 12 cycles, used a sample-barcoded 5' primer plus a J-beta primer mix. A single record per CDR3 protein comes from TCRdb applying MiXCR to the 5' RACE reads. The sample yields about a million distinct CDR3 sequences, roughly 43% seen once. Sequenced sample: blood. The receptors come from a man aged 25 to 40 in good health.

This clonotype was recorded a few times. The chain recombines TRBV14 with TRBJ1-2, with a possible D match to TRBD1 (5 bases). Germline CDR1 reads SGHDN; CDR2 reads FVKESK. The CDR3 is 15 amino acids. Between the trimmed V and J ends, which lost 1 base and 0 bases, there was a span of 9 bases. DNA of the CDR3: TGTGCCAGCAGCCAAGTCCACAGGTCTAACTATGGCTACACCTTC. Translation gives CASSQVHRSNYGYTF.

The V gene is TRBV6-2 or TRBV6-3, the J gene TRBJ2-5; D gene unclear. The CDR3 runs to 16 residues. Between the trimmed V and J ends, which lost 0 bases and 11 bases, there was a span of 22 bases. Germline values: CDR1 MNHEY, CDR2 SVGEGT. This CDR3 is CASSYSTGPTPYEQYF. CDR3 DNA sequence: TGTGCCAGCAGTTACTCCACCGGGCCGACACCTTACGAACAGTACTTC.

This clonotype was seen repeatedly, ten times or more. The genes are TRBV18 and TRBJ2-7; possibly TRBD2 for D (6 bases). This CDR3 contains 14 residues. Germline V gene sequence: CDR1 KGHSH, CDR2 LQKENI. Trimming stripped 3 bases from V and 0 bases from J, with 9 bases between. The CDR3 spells CASSPGLSSYEQYF. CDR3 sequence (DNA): TGTGCCAGCTCACCGGGACTGAGCTCCTACGAGCAGTACTTC.

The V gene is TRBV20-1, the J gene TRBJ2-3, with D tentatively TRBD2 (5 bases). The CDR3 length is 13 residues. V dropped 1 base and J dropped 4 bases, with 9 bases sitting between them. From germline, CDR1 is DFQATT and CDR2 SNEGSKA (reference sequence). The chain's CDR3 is CSARAGNADTQYF. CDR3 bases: TGCAGTGCTAGAGCGGGGAACGCAGATACGCAGTATTTT.

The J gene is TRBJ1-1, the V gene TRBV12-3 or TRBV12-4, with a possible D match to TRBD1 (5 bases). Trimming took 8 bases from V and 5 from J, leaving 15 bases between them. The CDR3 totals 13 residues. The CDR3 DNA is TGTGCCAGCGCCCGGGGCTCGGGGACTGAAGCTTTCTTT. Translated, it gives CASARGSGTEAFF.

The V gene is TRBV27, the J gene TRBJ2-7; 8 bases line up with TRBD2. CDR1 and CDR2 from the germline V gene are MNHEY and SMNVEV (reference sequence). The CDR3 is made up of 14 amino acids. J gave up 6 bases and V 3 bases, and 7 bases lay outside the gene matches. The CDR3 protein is CASSLVSGVGEQYF. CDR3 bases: TGTGCCAGCAGTTTGGTTAGCGGGGTGGGCGAGCAGTACTTC.

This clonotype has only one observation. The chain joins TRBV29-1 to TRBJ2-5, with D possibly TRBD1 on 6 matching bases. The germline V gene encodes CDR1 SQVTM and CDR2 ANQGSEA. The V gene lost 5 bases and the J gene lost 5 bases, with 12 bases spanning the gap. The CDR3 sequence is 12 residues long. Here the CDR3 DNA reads TGCAGCGTTAGGGGGAGCTTGGAGACCCAGTACTTC. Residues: CSVRGSLETQYF. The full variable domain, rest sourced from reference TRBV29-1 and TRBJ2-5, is SAVISQKPSRDICQRGTSLTIQCQVDSQVTMMFWYRQQPGQSLTLIATANQGSEATYESGFVIDKFPISRPNLTFSTLTVSNMSPEDSSIYLCSVRGSLETQYFGPGTRLLVL.

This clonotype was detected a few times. The CDR3 here is CASSPLLGTGDNEKLFF. The CDR3 DNA sequence: TGTGCCAGCAGCCCTCTTCTAGGGACAGGAGATAATGAAAAACTGTTTTTT. The V call is TRBV7-8, the J call TRBJ1-4, with 8 bases matching TRBD1. From germline, CDR1 is SGHVS and CDR2 FQNEAQ. Trimming at V came to 5 bases and at J to 4 bases, leaving 12 bases not matched to a gene. CDR3 length equals 17 residues. Full variable domain (outside the CDR3, taken from reference TRBV7-8 and TRBJ1-4): GAGVSQSPRYKVAKRGQDVALRCDPISGHVSLFWYQQALGQGPEFLTYFQNEAQLDKSGLPSDRFFAERPEGSVSTLKIQRTQQEDSAVYLCASSPLLGTGDNEKLFFGSGTQLSVL.

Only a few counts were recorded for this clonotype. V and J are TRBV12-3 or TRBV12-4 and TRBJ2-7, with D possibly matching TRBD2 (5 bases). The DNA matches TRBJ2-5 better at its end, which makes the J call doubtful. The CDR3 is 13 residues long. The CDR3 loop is CASSLSGMQTQYF. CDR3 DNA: TGTGCCAGCAGTTTATCGGGGATGCAGACCCAGTACTTC.

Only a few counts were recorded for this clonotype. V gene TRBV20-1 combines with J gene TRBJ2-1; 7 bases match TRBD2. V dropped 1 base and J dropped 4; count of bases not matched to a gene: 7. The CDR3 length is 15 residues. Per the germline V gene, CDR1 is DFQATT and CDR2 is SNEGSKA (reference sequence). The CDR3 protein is CSARGGAGEYNEQFF. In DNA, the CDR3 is TGCAGTGCTAGAGGAGGCGCGGGGGAGTACAATGAGCAGTTCTTC.

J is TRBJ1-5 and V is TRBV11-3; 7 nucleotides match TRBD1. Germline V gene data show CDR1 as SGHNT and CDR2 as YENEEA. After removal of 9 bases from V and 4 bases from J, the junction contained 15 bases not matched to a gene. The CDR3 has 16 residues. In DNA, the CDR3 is TGTGCCAGTAGTCCAAAACACAGGGGTCGGAATCAGCCCCAGCATTTT. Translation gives CASSPKHRGRNQPQHF.

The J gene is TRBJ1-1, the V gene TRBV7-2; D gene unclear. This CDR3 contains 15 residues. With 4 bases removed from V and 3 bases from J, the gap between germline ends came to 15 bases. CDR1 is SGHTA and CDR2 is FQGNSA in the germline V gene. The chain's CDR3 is CASSSGTNSHTEAFF. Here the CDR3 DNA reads TGTGCCAGCAGCTCAGGTACGAACTCCCACACTGAAGCTTTCTTT.

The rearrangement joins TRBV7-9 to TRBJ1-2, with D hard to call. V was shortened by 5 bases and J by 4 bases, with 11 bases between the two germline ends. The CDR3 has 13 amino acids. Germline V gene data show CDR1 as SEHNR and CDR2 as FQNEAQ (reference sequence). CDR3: CASSPTPSYGYTF. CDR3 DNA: TGTGCCAGCAGCCCTACGCCCAGCTATGGCTACACCTTC. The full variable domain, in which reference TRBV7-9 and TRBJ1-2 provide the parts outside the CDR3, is DTGVSQNPRHKITKRGQNVTFRCDPISEHNRLYWYRQTLGQGPEFLTYFQNEAQLEKSRLLSDRFSAERPKGSFSTLEIQRTEQGDSAMYLCASSPTPSYGYTFGSGTRLTVV.